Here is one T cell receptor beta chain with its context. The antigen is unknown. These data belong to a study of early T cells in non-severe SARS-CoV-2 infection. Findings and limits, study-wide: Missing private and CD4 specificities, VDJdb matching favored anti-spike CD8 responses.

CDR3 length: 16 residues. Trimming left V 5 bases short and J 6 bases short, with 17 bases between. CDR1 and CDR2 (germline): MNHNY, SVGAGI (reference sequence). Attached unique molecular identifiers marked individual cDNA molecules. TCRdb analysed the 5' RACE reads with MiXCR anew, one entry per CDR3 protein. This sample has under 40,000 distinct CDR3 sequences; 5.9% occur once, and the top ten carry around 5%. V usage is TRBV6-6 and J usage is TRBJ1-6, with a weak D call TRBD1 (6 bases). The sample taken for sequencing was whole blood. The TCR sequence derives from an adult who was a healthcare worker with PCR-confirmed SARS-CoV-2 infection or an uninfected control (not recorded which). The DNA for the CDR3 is TGTGCCAGCAGTCCCTTGGGAGGGGGAAGTAATTCACCCCTCCACTTT. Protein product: CASSPLGGGSNSPLHF.